What follows is one T cell receptor beta chain and its context. Its antigen is undetermined. Trimming stripped 4 bases from V and 5 bases from J, with 14 bases between. CDR3 size: 14 residues. Germline V gene sequence: CDR1 SGHDN, CDR2 FVKESK. This sample was included in a study of OX40 agonist ivuxolimab in advanced cancers. As for the study in general: Across the patients, intravenous ivuxolimab was delivered every 2 weeks at 0.01 to 10 mg/kg. The study, taken as a whole, reports: In CD8+ T cells, expanded clones were on average more numerous than in CD4+. At 0.1 to 3.0 mg/kg and by week 6, CD4+ and CD8+ T cells in the blood had expanded clonally.

Clones were sequenced by immunoSEQ multiplex PCR, and TCRdb holds only the in-frame ones, with some missing. This table holds about 44,000 clones, 80% found once. The receptor was derived from an adult with an advanced solid tumor such as melanoma, head and neck, liver or kidney cancer. Here the sequenced sample was CD4+ or CD8+ T cells sorted from blood, taken in a trial of the OX40 agonist ivuxolimab. This chain connects TRBV14 to TRBJ2-5, with D tentatively TRBD1 or TRBD2 (5 bases each). CDR3 DNA: TGTGCCAGCAGCCCATCAGGGCCGGGGGAGACCCAGTACTTC. Protein sequence: CASSPSGPGETQYF.